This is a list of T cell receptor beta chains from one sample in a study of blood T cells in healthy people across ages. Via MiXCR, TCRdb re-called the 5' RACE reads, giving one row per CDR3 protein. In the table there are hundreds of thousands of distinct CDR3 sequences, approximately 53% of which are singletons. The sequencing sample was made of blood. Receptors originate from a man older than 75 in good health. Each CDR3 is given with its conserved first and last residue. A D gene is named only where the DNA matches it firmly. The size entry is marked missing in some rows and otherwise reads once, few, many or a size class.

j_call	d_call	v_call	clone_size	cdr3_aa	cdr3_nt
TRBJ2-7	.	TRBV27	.	CASSSWTGSSYGQYF	TGTGCCAGCAGTTCCTGGACTGGTAGCTCCTACGGGCAGTACTTC
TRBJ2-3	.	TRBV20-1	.	CSAREGSTDTQYF	TGCAGTGCTAGGGAAGGGAGCACAGATACGCAGTATTTT
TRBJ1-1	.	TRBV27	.	CARSIGARIDMNTEAFF	TGTGCCAGGAGTATTGGGGCCCGAATAGACATGAACACTGAAGCTTTCTTT
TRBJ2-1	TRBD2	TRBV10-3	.	CAISEPRTAGGGTEQFF	TGTGCCATCAGTGAGCCCCGGACAGCGGGAGGTGGAACTGAGCAGTTCTTC
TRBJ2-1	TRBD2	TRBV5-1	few	CASSLLAGVAYNEQFF	TGCGCCAGCAGCCTATTAGCGGGGGTGGCCTACAATGAGCAGTTCTTC
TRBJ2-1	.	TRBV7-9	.	CASSYWGGARDNEQFF	TGTGCCAGCAGTTATTGGGGTGGAGCACGGGACAATGAGCAGTTCTTC
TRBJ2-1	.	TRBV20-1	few	CSAPRGPYNEQFF	TGCAGTGCCCCCCGGGGGCCGTACAATGAGCAGTTCTTC
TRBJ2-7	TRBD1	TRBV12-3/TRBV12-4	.	CASSRTGGSSYEQYF	TGTGCCAGCAGCCGGACAGGGGGGAGCTCCTACGAGCAGTACTTC
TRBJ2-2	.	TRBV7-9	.	CASSRQTGANTGELFF	TGTGCCAGCAGCCGCCAGACAGGCGCGAACACCGGGGAGCTGTTTTTT
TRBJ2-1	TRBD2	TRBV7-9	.	CASSLPAGSYEQFF	TGTGCCAGCAGCTTACCAGCGGGATCCTATGAGCAGTTCTTC
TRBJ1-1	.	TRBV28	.	CASSTTGRTGEAFF	TGTGCCAGCAGCACTACGGGGCGTACAGGTGAAGCTTTCTTT
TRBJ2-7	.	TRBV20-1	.	CSARDFATGTLEQYF	TGCAGTGCTAGAGATTTTGCCACTGGAACTCTCGAGCAGTACTTC
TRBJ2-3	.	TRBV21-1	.	CASSKGNRTAFRAYKHRYAYF	TGTGCCAGCAGCAAAGGAAACAGGACAGCGTTCCGAGCCTACAAACACAGATACGCGTATTTT
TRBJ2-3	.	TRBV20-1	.	CSANIGADRADSTDTQYF	TGCAGTGCCAACATCGGAGCAGATCGTGCCGATAGCACAGATACGCAGTATTTT
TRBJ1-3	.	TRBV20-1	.	CSARGRGAGNTIYF	TGCAGTGCTAGGGGACGTGGTGCTGGAAACACCATATATTTT
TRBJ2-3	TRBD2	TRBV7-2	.	CASSLGVAGAVDTQYF	TGTGCCAGCAGCTTAGGGGTAGCGGGAGCGGTGGATACGCAGTATTTT
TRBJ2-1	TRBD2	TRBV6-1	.	CASSNLAGDNEQFF	TGTGCCAGCAGTAACTTAGCGGGAGACAATGAGCAGTTCTTC
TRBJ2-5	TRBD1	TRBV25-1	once	CASRPGQGLQETQYF	TGTGCCAGCAGACCAGGACAGGGGCTTCAAGAGACCCAGTACTTC
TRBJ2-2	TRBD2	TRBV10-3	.	CAISVETSGRRTNTGELFF	TGTGCCATCAGTGTGGAGACTAGCGGGAGGCGAACTAACACCGGGGAGCTGTTTTTT
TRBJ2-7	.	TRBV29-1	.	CSVEFMYVYQGWTYEQYF	TGCAGCGTTGAATTTATGTATGTGTACCAAGGCTGGACCTACGAGCAGTACTTC